Listed here are 3 T cell receptor beta chains from one sample, sequenced in a study of T-cell reconstitution after alpha-beta-depleted transplantation in children. Construction of the TCRbeta library involved unique molecular identifiers. One entry per CDR3 protein results from TCRdb running MiXCR on the PCR reads. The profile shows 200,000 to 250,000 distinct CDR3 sequences, 8.5% to 10% of them singletons. The sample was PBMCs from the stem cell graft donor, taken from the stem cell graft. The receptors were gathered from a human donor who donated a stem cell graft to a child with acute lymphoblastic leukemia.

Only a few counts were recorded for this clonotype. The chain is built from TRBV6-6 and TRBJ2-7; D gene ambiguous. Trimming shortened V by 2 bases and J by 6 bases, and 11 bases separated the two germline ends. The CDR3 is made up of 13 amino acids. Germline V gene sequence: CDR1 MNHNY, CDR2 SVGAGI (reference sequence). CDR3 residues: CASSYALGAEQYF. The CDR3 nucleotides are TGTGCCAGCAGTTACGCCCTCGGCGCCGAGCAGTACTTC.

There are a few counts of this clonotype. The rearrangement joins TRBV11-2 to TRBJ2-7; D gene unclear. In germline, CDR1 is SGHAT, CDR2 FQNNGV. The CDR3 runs 12 residues. With 6 bases removed from V and 2 bases from J, the gap between germline ends came to 8 bases. The CDR3 here is CASRAVTYEQYF. CDR3 nucleotides: TGTGCCAGCAGAGCAGTCACCTACGAGCAGTACTTC.

This clonotype was seen ten or more times. The V gene is TRBV28, the J gene TRBJ2-7; 8 bases agree with TRBD1. The V gene's germline CDR1 is MDHEN and CDR2 SYDVKM. CDR3 length equals 17 residues. V was clipped by 0 bases and J by 2 bases; unmatched bases: 9. The CDR3 protein is CASSLWRTGTLTYEQYF. CDR3 nucleotide sequence: TGTGCCAGCAGTTTATGGCGGACAGGGACCCTTACCTACGAGCAGTACTTC.